This TCR beta chain was retrieved from a study of blood T cell repertoires in COVID-19. Overall study: Italy, Spain and the United States were the sources of the convalescent and acute COVID-19 samples.

Here immunoSEQ multiplex PCR was the method, and the copy in TCRdb shows in-frame clones only, minus some. This table has 200,000 to 250,000 clones, 84% appearing once. Germline V lookup: CDR1 KGHSH, CDR2 LQKENI. Unmatched junction bases numbered 13, after V lost 8 bases and J lost 6 bases. The CDR3 sequence is 17 residues long. Sample: peripheral blood. This TCR derives from an elderly woman with active or convalescent COVID-19. The rearrangement joins TRBV18 to TRBJ2-2; 12 nucleotides line up with TRBD2. CDR3 region: CASTQLAGGGLSGELFF. The CDR3 DNA is TGTGCCAGCACCCAACTAGCGGGAGGTGGTCTTTCCGGGGAGCTGTTTTTT. Drawing the rest from reference TRBV18 and TRBJ2-2, the complete variable domain is NAGVMQNPRHLVRRRGQEARLRCSPMKGHSHVYWYRQLPEEGLKFMVYLQKENIIDESGMPKERFSAEFPKEGPSILRIQQVVRGDSAAYFCASTQLAGGGLSGELFFGEGSRLTVL.